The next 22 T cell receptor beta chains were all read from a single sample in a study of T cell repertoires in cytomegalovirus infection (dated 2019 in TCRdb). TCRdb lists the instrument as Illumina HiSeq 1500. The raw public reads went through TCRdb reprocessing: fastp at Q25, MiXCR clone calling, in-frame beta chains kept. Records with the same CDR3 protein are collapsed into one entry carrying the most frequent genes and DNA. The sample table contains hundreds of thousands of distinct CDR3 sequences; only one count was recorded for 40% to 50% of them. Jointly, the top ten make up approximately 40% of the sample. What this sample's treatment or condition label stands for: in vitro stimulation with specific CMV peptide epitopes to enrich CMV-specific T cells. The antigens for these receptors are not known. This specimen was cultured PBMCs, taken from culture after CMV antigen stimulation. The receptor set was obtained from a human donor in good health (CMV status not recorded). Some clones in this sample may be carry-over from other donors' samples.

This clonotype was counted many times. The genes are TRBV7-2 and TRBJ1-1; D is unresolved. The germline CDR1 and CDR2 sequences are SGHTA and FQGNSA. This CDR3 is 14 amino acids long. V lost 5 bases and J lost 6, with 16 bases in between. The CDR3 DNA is TGTGCCAGCAGCCATAGCCCTGGACCCCCTGAAGCTTTCTTT. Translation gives CASSHSPGPPEAFF. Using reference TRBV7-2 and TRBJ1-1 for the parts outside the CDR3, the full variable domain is GAGVSQSPSNKVTEKGKDVELRCDPISGHTALYWYRQSLGQGLEFLIYFQGNSAPDKSGLPSDRFSAERTGGSVSTLTIQRTQQEDSAVYLCASSHSPGPPEAFFGQGTRLTVV.

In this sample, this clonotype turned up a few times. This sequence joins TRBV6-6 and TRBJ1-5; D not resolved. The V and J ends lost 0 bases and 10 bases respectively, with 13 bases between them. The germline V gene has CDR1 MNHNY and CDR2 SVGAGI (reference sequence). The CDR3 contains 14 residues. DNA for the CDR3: TGTGCCAGCAGTTACTCGAAGGACCGTGACCCCCAGCATTTT. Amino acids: CASSYSKDRDPQHF.

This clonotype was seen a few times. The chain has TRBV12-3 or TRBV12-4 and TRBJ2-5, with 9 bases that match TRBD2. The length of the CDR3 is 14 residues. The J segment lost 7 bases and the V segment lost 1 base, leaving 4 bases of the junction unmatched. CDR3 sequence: CASSLVGLAWTQYF. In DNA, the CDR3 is TGTGCCAGCAGTTTAGTTGGACTAGCGTGGACCCAGTACTTC.

The CDR3 loop is CASSEAKGLITDTQYF. CDR3 nucleotide sequence: TGTGCCAGCAGTGAAGCGAAGGGGCTGATCACAGATACGCAGTATTTT. The chain recombines TRBV6-1 with TRBJ2-3; D might be TRBD1 (5 bases). With 0 bases removed from V and 2 bases from J, the gap between germline ends came to 12 bases. CDR1 is MNHNS and CDR2 is SASEGT in the germline V gene. The CDR3 runs 16 residues.

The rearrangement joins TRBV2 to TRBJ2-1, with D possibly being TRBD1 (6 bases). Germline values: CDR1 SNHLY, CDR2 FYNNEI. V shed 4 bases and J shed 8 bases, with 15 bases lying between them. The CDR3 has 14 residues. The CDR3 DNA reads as TGTGCCAGCAGTGCCGAAGGGGGTTACGATGAGCAGTTCTTC. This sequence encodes CASSAEGGYDEQFF.

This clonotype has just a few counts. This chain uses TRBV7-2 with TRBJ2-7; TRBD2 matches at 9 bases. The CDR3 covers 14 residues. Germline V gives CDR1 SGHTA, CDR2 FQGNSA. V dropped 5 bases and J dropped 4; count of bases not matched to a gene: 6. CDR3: CASSRGLAQYEQYF. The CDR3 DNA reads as TGTGCCAGCAGCCGGGGACTAGCTCAATACGAGCAGTACTTC.

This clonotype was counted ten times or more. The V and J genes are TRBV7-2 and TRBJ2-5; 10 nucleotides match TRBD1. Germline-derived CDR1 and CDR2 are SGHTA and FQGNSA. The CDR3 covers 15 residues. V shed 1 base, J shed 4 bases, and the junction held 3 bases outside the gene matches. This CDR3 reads CASSLERTGGETQYF. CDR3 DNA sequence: TGTGCCAGCAGCTTAGAGAGGACAGGGGGAGAGACCCAGTACTTC.

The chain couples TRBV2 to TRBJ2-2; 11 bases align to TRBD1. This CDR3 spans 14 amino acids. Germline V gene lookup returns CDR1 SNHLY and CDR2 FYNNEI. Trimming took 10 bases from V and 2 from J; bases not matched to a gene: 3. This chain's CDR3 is CATGQGANTGELFF. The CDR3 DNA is TGTGCCACCGGACAGGGGGCCAACACCGGGGAGCTGTTTTTT.

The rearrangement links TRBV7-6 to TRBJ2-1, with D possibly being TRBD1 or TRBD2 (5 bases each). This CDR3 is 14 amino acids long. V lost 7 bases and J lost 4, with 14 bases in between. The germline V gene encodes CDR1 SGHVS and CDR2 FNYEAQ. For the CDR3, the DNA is TGTGCCAGCAACCACTGGGGGATATACAATGAGCAGTTCTTC. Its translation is CASNHWGIYNEQFF. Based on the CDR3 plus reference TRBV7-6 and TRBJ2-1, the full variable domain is GAGVSQSPRYKVTKRGQDVALRCDPISGHVSLYWYRQALGQGPEFLTYFNYEAQQDKSGLPNDRFSAERPEGSISTLTIQRTEQRDSAMYRCASNHWGIYNEQFFGPGTRLTVL.

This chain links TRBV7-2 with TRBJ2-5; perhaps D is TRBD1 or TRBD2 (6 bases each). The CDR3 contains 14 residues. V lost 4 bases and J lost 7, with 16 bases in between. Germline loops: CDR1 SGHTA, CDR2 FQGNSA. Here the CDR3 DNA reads TGTGCCAGCAGCTCGGGTGGGGGGCGTGGGACCCAGTACTTC. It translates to CASSSGGGRGTQYF. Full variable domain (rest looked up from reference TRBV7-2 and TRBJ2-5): GAGVSQSPSNKVTEKGKDVELRCDPISGHTALYWYRQSLGQGLEFLIYFQGNSAPDKSGLPSDRFSAERTGGSVSTLTIQRTQQEDSAVYLCASSSGGGRGTQYFGPGTRLLVL.

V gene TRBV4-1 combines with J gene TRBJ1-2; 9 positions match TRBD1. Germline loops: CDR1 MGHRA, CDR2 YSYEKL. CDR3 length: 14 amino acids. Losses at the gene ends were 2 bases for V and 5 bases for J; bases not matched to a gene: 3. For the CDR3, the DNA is TGCGCCAGCAGCCAATGGACAGGGGATTATGGCTACACCTTC. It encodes CASSQWTGDYGYTF.

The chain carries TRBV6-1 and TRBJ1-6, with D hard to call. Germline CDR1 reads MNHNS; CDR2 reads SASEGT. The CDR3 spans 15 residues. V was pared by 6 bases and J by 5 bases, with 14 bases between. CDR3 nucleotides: TGTGCCAGCAGGGCCGAGGGTGTCAATAATTCACCCCTCCACTTT. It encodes CASRAEGVNNSPLHF.

As DNA, the CDR3 is TGTGCCAGCAGCTTGGTTAGCGGGAGGGGTAATGAGCAGTTCTTC. Translated, it gives CASSLVSGRGNEQFF. The V call is TRBV5-6, the J call TRBJ2-1; 11 bases map to TRBD2. The V gene's germline CDR1 is SGHDT and CDR2 YYEEEE. This CDR3 has 15 residues. V lost 0 bases to trimming and J lost 7 bases; unmatched junction nucleotides: 3.

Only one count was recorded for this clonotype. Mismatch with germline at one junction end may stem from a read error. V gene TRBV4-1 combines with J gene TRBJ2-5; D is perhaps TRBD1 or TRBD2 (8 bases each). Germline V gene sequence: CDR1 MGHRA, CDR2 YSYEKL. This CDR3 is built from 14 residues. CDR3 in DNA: TGCGCCAGCAGCCAAGTTAGCGGGACAGGAAGAAAATCCTTC. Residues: CASSQVSGTGRKSF.

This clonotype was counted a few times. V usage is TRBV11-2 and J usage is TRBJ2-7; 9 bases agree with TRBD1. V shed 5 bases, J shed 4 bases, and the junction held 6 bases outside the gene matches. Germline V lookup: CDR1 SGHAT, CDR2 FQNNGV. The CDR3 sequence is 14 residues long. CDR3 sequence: CASSPDRGVYEQYF. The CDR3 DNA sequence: TGTGCCAGCAGCCCGGACAGGGGCGTTTACGAGCAGTACTTC. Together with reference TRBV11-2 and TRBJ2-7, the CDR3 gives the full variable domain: EAGVAQSPRYKIIEKRQSVAFWCNPISGHATLYWYQQILGQGPKLLIQFQNNGVVDDSQLPKDRFSAERLKGVDSTLKIQPAKLEDSAVYLCASSPDRGVYEQYFGPGTRLTVT.

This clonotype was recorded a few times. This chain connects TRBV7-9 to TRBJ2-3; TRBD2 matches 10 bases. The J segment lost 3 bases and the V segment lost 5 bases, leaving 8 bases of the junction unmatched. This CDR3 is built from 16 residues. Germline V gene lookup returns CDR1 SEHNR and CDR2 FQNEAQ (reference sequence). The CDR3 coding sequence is TGTGCCAGCAGCATCAAACTAGCGGGGCCTACAGATACGCAGTATTTT. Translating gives CASSIKLAGPTDTQYF.

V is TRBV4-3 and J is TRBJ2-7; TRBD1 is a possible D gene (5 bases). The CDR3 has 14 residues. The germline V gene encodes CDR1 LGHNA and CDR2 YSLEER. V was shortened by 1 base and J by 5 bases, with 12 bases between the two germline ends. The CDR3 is CASSQVGQGHEQYF. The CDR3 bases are TGCGCCAGCAGCCAAGTAGGGCAGGGCCACGAGCAGTACTTC.

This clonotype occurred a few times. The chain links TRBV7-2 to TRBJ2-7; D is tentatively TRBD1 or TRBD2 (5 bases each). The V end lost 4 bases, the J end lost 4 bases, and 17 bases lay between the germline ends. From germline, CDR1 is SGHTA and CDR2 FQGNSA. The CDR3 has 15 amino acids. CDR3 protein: CASSSPGRAYYEQYF. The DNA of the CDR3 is TGTGCCAGCAGCTCACCGGGACGGGCGTATTACGAGCAGTACTTC.

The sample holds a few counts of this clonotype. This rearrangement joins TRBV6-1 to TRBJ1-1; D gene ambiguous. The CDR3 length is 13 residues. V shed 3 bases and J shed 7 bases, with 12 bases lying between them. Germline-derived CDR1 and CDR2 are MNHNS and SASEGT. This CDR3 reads CASSEGEEDEAFF. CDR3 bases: TGTGCCAGCAGTGAGGGCGAAGAAGATGAAGCTTTCTTT.

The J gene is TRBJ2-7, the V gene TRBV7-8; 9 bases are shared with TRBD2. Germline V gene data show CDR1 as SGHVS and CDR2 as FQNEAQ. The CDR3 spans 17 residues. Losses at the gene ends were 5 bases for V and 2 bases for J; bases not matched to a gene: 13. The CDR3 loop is CASSTRVGGRGAYEQYF. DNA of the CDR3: TGTGCCAGCAGCACAAGGGTGGGCGGGAGGGGCGCCTACGAGCAGTACTTC.

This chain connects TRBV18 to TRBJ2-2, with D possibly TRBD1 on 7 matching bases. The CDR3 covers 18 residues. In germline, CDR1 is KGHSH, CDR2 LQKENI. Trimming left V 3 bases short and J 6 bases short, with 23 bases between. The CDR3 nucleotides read TGTGCCAGCTCACCGGACTATGTCGACAGGGACCAAGCCGGGGAGCTGTTTTTT. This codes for CASSPDYVDRDQAGELFF.

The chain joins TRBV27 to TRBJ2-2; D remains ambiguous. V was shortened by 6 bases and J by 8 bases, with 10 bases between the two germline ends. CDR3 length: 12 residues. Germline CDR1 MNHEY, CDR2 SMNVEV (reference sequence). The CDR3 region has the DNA TGTGCCAGCAGCTTTATTGGGGGGGAGCTGTTTTTT. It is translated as CASSFIGGELFF.